The 2 T cell receptor beta chains reported below all come from one sample, sequenced in a study of blood T cell repertoires in COVID-19. Produced via immunoSEQ multiplex PCR; TCRdb's table is partial and in-frame only. The data hold 57,000 or so clones, with approximately 79% observed a single time. Source material: peripheral blood. These receptors originate from a man aged 55 to 70 with acute or convalescent COVID-19.

The CDR3 spells CASSPGGGRWSDTQYF. CDR3 nucleotides: TGTGCCAGCAGCCCGGGAGGGGGGCGTTGGTCAGATACGCAGTATTTT. The chain employs TRBV5-4 and TRBJ2-3, with 8 nucleotides matching TRBD2. The CDR3 is 16 amino acids. Losses at the gene ends were 4 bases for V and 4 bases for J; bases not matched to a gene: 11. In germline, CDR1 is SGHNT, CDR2 YYREEE (reference sequence).

The V and J genes are TRBV18 and TRBJ2-2, with 9 bases aligning to TRBD1. Looked up from germline, CDR1 is KGHSH and CDR2 is LQKENI. J lost 0 bases, V lost 3 bases, and 2 bases had no gene match. The CDR3 contains 16 residues. This chain's CDR3 is CASSPRDRANTGELFF. Written as DNA, the CDR3 is TGTGCCAGCTCACCCAGGGACAGGGCGAACACCGGGGAGCTGTTTTTT.